The 9 T cell receptor beta chains in this list originate from one sample, sequenced in a study of cytotoxic CD8 clonotypes in ibrutinib-treated CLL. The data were produced by immunoSEQ multiplex PCR, yet TCRdb's version contains in-frame clones alone and is incomplete. The sample has a few hundred thousand clones; about 64% are singletons. The sequencing here drew on PBMCs, taken after 36 months of ibrutinib treatment. Every receptor here comes from a human donor with chronic lymphocytic leukemia.

The V and J genes are TRBV6-6 and TRBJ1-2; 7 nucleotides line up with TRBD1. The V gene end was trimmed by 6 bases and the J gene end by 6 bases; junction bases not matched to a gene: 13. Germline V lookup: CDR1 MNHNY, CDR2 SVGAGI (reference sequence). This CDR3 region has 15 residues. In nucleotides, the CDR3 is TGTGCCAGCAGCCGACCAGGGACAGCTATCGATGGCTACACCTTC. It yields the protein CASSRPGTAIDGYTF.

This chain uses TRBV6-5 with TRBJ2-1; 7 bases are shared with TRBD1. The CDR3 contains 16 residues. V shed 4 bases, J shed 3 bases, and the junction held 9 bases outside the gene matches. The germline V gene encodes CDR1 MNHEY and CDR2 SVGAGI. For the CDR3, the DNA is TGTGCCAGCAGTTCCCGACAGGGTCTTGTCTACAATGAGCAGTTCTTC. Amino acid sequence: CASSSRQGLVYNEQFF.

The genes are TRBV2 and TRBJ1-6, with a possible D match to TRBD1 (6 bases). The germline gives CDR1 SNHLY, CDR2 FYNNEI. The V end was cut by 7 bases, the J end by 6 bases, with 7 bases between. The length of the CDR3 is 12 residues. CDR3 in amino acids: CASNRANSPLHF. The CDR3 bases are TGTGCCAGCAACAGGGCTAATTCACCCCTCCACTTT.

CDR3 DNA: TGTGCCAGTACTAGCGGGTACACCGGGGAGCTGTTTTTT. Its translation: CASTSGYTGELFF. The chain recombines TRBV19 with TRBJ2-2; TRBD2 matches 8 bases. The CDR3 spans 13 residues. With 7 bases clipped from V and 3 bases from J, the junction kept 1 base outside the gene matches. CDR1 and CDR2 (germline): LNHDA, SQIVND (reference sequence).

The chain is built from TRBV6-4 and TRBJ2-3, with 9 bases aligning to TRBD2. CDR1 MRHNA and CDR2 SNTAGT come from the germline V gene. This CDR3 is built from 13 residues. With V trimmed by 4 bases and J by 6 bases, 2 bases remained unmatched. CDR3 sequence (DNA): TGTGCCAGCAGTGTGGCGGGGGGGGATACGCAGTATTTT. This codes for CASSVAGGDTQYF.

V and J are TRBV9 and TRBJ1-2; the D gene is possibly TRBD1 (5 bases). The V end was cut by 2 bases, the J end by 1 base, with 18 bases between. The CDR3 sequence is 17 residues long. Germline values: CDR1 SGDLS, CDR2 YYNGEE. In DNA, the CDR3 is TGTGCCAGCAGCGTTTTGGGAGGGGCAGTCCATAACTATGGCTACACCTTC. This encodes CASSVLGGAVHNYGYTF.

This chain joins TRBV27 and TRBJ1-2; 9 nucleotides match TRBD1. The germline V gene has CDR1 MNHEY and CDR2 SMNVEV (reference sequence). V shed 6 bases, J shed 4 bases, and the junction held 15 bases outside the gene matches. The CDR3 is made up of 17 amino acids. The CDR3 coding sequence is TGTGCCAGCAGCCGACTCCGCACGGGACAGGGAATCTATGGCTACACCTTC. It is translated as CASSRLRTGQGIYGYTF.

The chain employs TRBV7-2 and TRBJ2-7; TRBD1 is a possible D gene (5 bases). The V end lost 3 bases, the J end lost 7 bases, and 13 bases lay between the germline ends. This CDR3 spans 13 amino acids. Looked up from germline, CDR1 is SGHTA and CDR2 is FQGNSA. Here the CDR3 DNA reads TGTGCCAGCAGCTTCCTGTCGCGGACAGAGCAGTACTTC. This encodes CASSFLSRTEQYF.

The chain couples TRBV6-1 to TRBJ1-4; D may be TRBD1 (5 bases). Trimming left V 5 bases short and J 8 bases short, with 12 bases between. The CDR3 consists of 13 residues. Looked up from germline, CDR1 is MNHNS and CDR2 is SASEGT. CDR3 residues: CASSPGTSEKLFF. The CDR3 DNA sequence: TGTGCCAGCAGTCCCGGGACGTCCGAAAAACTGTTTTTT.